This TCR beta chain was recovered during a study of blood T cell repertoires in COVID-19. Study context: In each case, the material was cDNA or gDNA derived from T cells, B-cell-depleted T cells, or PBMCs.

Germline CDR1 KGHDR, CDR2 SFDVKD. CDR3 length equals 14 residues. V dropped 9 bases and J dropped 5; count of bases not matched to a gene: 6. In the original workflow: Estimation of nucleated cell counts relied on the amplification of reference gene primers. TCRdb's copy holds only in-frame clones and misses some; the assay was immunoSEQ multiplex PCR. V, J and clone size are those of that table, while D and trimming were read from the DNA. The sample records tens of thousands of clones, 70% to 75% being singletons. This rearrangement joins TRBV24-1 to TRBJ2-1; 10 positions agree with TRBD1. The receptor comes from a woman aged 45-60 years with active or convalescent COVID-19. Sequenced material: peripheral blood. The CDR3 coding sequence is TGTGCCACCCTGGCAGGGACAGGGGACAATGAGCAGTTCTTC. Amino acids: CATLAGTGDNEQFF.